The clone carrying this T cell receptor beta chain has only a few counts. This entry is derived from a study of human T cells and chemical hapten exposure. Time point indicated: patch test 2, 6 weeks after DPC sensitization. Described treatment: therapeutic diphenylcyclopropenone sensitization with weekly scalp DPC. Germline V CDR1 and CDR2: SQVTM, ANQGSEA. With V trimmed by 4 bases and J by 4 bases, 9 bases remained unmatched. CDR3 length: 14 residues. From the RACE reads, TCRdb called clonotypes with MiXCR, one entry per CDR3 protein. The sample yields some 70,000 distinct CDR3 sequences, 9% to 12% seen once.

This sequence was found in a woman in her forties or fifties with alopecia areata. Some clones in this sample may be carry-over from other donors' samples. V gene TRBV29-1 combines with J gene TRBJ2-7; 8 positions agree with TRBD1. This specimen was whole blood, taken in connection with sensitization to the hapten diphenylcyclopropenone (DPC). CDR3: CSVASRTGSYEQYF. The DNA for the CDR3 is TGCAGCGTTGCTAGCCGGACAGGGTCGTACGAGCAGTACTTC.